The 30 T cell receptor beta chains below all came from one sample that was sequenced in a study of tissue T cells after allogeneic stem cell transplantation. Time point: mouse harvest day 7 after allogeneic transplant. Mouse grafts combined 10^7 T-cell-depleted bone marrow cells with 10^6 splenic CD5+ T cells. Assay: immunoSEQ multiplex PCR; the TCRdb copy retains only in-frame clones and omits some. The sample records several thousand clones, around 44% being singletons. Sequenced: gut tissue. All receptors come from a female BALB/c mouse given C57BL/6 T cells with graft-versus-host disease after an allogeneic hematopoietic cell transplant.

This clone is judged medium-sized. Mouse gene names and germline throughout. The CDR3 end lies 1 residue beyond the end of the read and is filled in from the germline J gene. The chain joins TRBV16 to TRBJ2-3; D may match TRBD1 or TRBD2 (6 bases each). Germline V gene sequence: CDR1 SGHSA, CDR2 FRNQAP. The CDR3 has 15 residues. Trimming shortened V by 2 bases and J by 0 bases, and 9 bases separated the two germline ends. CDR3 amino acids: CASSLTGTSAETLYF. The covered CDR3 bases are TGTGCAAGCAGCTTAACAGGGACTAGTGCAGAAACGCTGTAT.

This clone was counted a few times. Gene names denote mouse genes. The read gets to within 1 residue of the CDR3 end, and the germline J gene fills in the rest. The V call is TRBV12-2, the J call TRBJ2-2; 7 bases map to TRBD2. The germline V gene has CDR1 SGHLS and CDR2 HYDKME. Trimming at V came to 3 bases and at J to 0 bases, leaving 9 bases not matched to a gene. The CDR3 has 17 amino acids. The covered CDR3 bases are TGTGCCAGCTCTTCCTGGGCCTGGGGGTCAAACACCGGGCAGCTCTAC. Its translation is CASSSWAWGSNTGQLY. The whole CDR3 is CASSSWAWGSNTGQLYF.

Notes on this clone: Genes here carry mouse names. The read halts 1 residue ahead of the CDR3 end, with the missing end drawn from the germline J gene. This sequence joins TRBV26 and TRBJ1-3, with D maybe TRBD1 (5 bases). V was shortened by 2 bases and J by 2 bases, with 7 bases between the two germline ends. This CDR3 has 14 residues. CDR1 is KGHPV, CDR2 FQNQEV, per germline (reference sequence). CDR3 residues: CASSLGGAGNTLYF. The CDR3 bases that were read are TGTGCCAGCAGTCTGGGGGGGGCTGGAAATACGCTCTAT.

In the case of this clone: The listed genes are named as in mouse. The sequence runs out 1 residue before the end of the CDR3; the remainder is reconstructed from the germline J gene. The genes are TRBV12-2 and TRBJ1-6; 9 nucleotides align to TRBD1. TRBJ1-6 is designated an ORF whose function remains uncertain. Germline V lookup: CDR1 SGHLS, CDR2 HYDKME. V gave up 4 bases and J gave up 6 bases; unmatched junction bases: 6. The CDR3 loop spans 15 amino acids. CDR3 sequence: CASSIGTGINSPLYF. The sequenced CDR3 bases are TGTGCCAGCTCAATCGGGACAGGGATTAATTCGCCCCTCTAC.

Comment on this clone: Gene names denote mouse genes. The sequenced fragment ends 1 residue before the CDR3 boundary, so the rest is inferred from the germline J gene. The chain employs TRBV3 and TRBJ2-5, with TRBD2 identical over 8 bases. V shed 5 bases and J 6 bases; nucleotides not matched to a gene: 4. CDR3 length equals 13 residues. From germline, CDR1 is SNHLY and CDR2 FYNGKV (reference sequence). This CDR3 reads CASSRGGGDTQYF. CDR3 bases read: TGTGCCAGCAGCAGGGGGGGCGGGGACACCCAGTAC.

A note on this clone: Gene names and germline match the mouse. The sequence runs out 1 residue before the end of the CDR3; the remainder is reconstructed from the germline J gene. This rearrangement joins TRBV26 to TRBJ1-2; possible D gene TRBD1, 6 bases. Trimming removed 2 bases from V and 4 bases from J, with 8 bases in between. The CDR3 extends over 13 amino acids. CDR1 KGHPV and CDR2 FQNQEV come from the germline V gene (reference sequence). CDR3 in amino acids: CASSLRGASDYTF. CDR3 bases read: TGTGCCAGCAGTCTGAGGGGGGCCTCCGACTACACC.

A remark on this clone: Gene names refer to mouse genes. The read halts 1 residue ahead of the CDR3 end, with the missing end drawn from the germline J gene. The J gene is TRBJ2-4, the V gene TRBV23; the table's D call, TRBD1, has no DNA check behind it. Germline-derived CDR1 and CDR2 are KGHTA and FQNQQP. The CDR3 totals 12 residues. The covered CDR3 bases are TGCTCCAGCAGTCAAGCGGAGGGCACCTTGTAC. Translated, it gives CSSSQAEGTLY. The full CDR3 sequence reads CSSSQAEGTLYF.

In this sample, this clone turned up a few times. Gene names are the mouse ones. Read data end 1 residue before the CDR3 end; the end is taken from the germline J gene. V usage is TRBV23 and J usage is TRBJ2-3. Germline values: CDR1 KGHTA, CDR2 FQNQQP. The CDR3 consists of 14 residues. The CDR3 spells CSSSRGSSAETLYF. CDR3 bases read: TGCTCCAGCAGTCGGGGGTCTAGTGCAGAAACGCTGTAT.

Points on this clone: Any gene name here is a mouse gene name. With the read ending 1 residue before the CDR3 end, the germline J gene is used to fill in that end. This sequence joins TRBV26 and TRBJ2-5, with 7 nucleotides matching TRBD1. Trimming at V came to 6 bases and at J to 4 bases, leaving 4 bases not matched to a gene. The CDR3 has 13 amino acids. Germline V gene data show CDR1 as KGHPV and CDR2 as FQNQEV (reference sequence). CDR3 bases read: TGTGCCAGCAGACTGCAGGGGGAAGACACCCAGTAC. Translated: CASRLQGEDTQY. The full CDR3 sequence reads CASRLQGEDTQYF.

Turning to this clone: The gene symbols are mouse symbols. The read stops 1 residue short of the end of the CDR3; the missing end is completed from the germline J gene. The chain has TRBV24 and TRBJ2-7, with D unresolved. V was pared by 2 bases and J by 4 bases, with 6 bases between. Germline lookup yields CDR1 KGHTA and CDR2 FRNEEI. This CDR3 comprises 12 residues. CDR3 sequence reads: CASSLPRYEQYF. CDR3 DNA, as far as it was read: TGTGCCAGCAGTCTGCCCAGGTATGAACAGTAC.

Concerning this clone: The gene names given are mouse names. The observed sequence ends 1 residue before the CDR3 terminus, with the missing tail filled in from the germline J gene. The rearrangement links TRBV5 to TRBJ1-4; 8 positions agree with TRBD1. Germline V gene sequence: CDR1 LGHNA, CDR2 YNLKQL (reference sequence). The CDR3 runs to 15 residues. V gave up 4 bases and J gave up 3 bases; unmatched junction bases: 4. The chain's CDR3 is CASSRQQGANERLFF. CDR3 DNA (partial): TGTGCCAGCAGCCGTCAACAGGGGGCCAACGAAAGATTATTT.

Concerning this clone: The gene names given are mouse names. Read data end 1 residue before the CDR3 end; the end is taken from the germline J gene. The rearrangement links TRBV13-2 to TRBJ2-4, with D maybe TRBD2 (8 bases). This CDR3 has 17 residues. V lost 0 bases and J 1 base, leaving 15 bases between the germline ends. CDR1 NNHNN and CDR2 SYGAGS come from the germline V gene (reference sequence). CDR3 protein: CASGDAGGGGGQNTLYF. CDR3 bases read: TGTGCCAGCGGTGATGCAGGGGGGGGCGGGGGTCAAAACACCTTGTAC.

Relative to its sample, this clone is medium-sized. Gene and germline names: mouse. The read is 1 residue too short to cover the CDR3 end, so that end is filled in from the germline J gene. The J gene is TRBJ2-7, the V gene TRBV5; D may be TRBD2 (6 bases). The CDR3 loop spans 12 amino acids. V dropped 4 bases and J dropped 4 bases, with 8 bases sitting between them. Germline V gives CDR1 LGHNA, CDR2 YNLKQL (reference sequence). CDR3 bases read: TGTGCCAGCAGCCCCTGGGGATATGAACAGTAC. It encodes CASSPWGYEQY. The whole CDR3 sequence reads CASSPWGYEQYF.

Of note for this clone: Gene names denote mouse genes. The read comes to an end 1 residue before the CDR3 does, leaving the germline J gene to fill in the end. The chain carries TRBV13-3 and TRBJ1-1; unclear D gene. Trimming removed 2 bases at V and 1 base at J, with 0 bases between. This CDR3 comprises 11 residues. Germline V gene lookup returns CDR1 NNHDY and CDR2 SYVADS. The CDR3 here is CASSENTEVFF. The sequenced part of the CDR3 DNA is TGTGCCAGCAGTGAGAACACAGAAGTCTTC.

The sample holds a few counts of this clone. Genes and germline are mouse. The read finishes 1 residue shy of the CDR3 end, and the germline J gene is used to complete it. This chain links TRBV26 with TRBJ2-3; D tentatively fits TRBD1 or TRBD2 (6 bases each). The V end was cut by 1 base, the J end by 1 base, with 9 bases between. Germline V gives CDR1 KGHPV, CDR2 FQNQEV (reference sequence). The CDR3 length is 15 residues. The CDR3 spells CASSLWGQGAETLYF. The part of the CDR3 DNA that was read is TGTGCCAGCAGTCTGTGGGGGCAGGGTGCAGAAACGCTGTAT.

Concerning this clone itself: Genes and germline are mouse. The observed sequence ends 1 residue before the CDR3 terminus, with the missing tail filled in from the germline J gene. This chain connects TRBV16 to TRBJ2-5; 8 nucleotides line up with TRBD2. Trimming took 4 bases from V and 2 from J; bases not matched to a gene: 2. Looked up from germline, CDR1 is SGHSA and CDR2 is FRNQAP. The CDR3 contains 14 residues. The CDR3 sequence is CASSSTGVQDTQYF. The DNA read from the CDR3 is TGTGCAAGCAGCTCGACTGGGGTCCAAGACACCCAGTAC.

As for this clone: The germline and genes are mouse ones. Read coverage stops 1 residue before the CDR3 terminus; the germline J gene supplies the remainder. The rearrangement joins TRBV26 to TRBJ2-1; 8 bases match TRBD1. The V gene end was trimmed by 6 bases and the J gene end by 0 bases; junction bases not matched to a gene: 4. The germline V gene has CDR1 KGHPV and CDR2 FQNQEV (reference sequence). The CDR3 has 15 residues. The CDR3 DNA, read in part, is TGTGCCAGCAGCCCGGGACAGGATAACTATGCTGAGCAGTTC. Protein product: CASSPGQDNYAEQF. In full, the CDR3 reads CASSPGQDNYAEQFF.

In its sample, this clone was seen a few times. The listed genes are named as in mouse. The read halts 1 residue ahead of the CDR3 end, with the missing end drawn from the germline J gene. This rearrangement joins TRBV15 to TRBJ2-7; D possibly uses TRBD1 or TRBD2 (6 bases each). This CDR3 contains 11 residues. With 3 bases removed from V and 7 bases from J, the gap between germline ends came to 7 bases. In germline, CDR1 is SGHND, CDR2 FRSKSL. CDR3 sequence reads: CASSFGGEQYF. CDR3 bases read: TGTGCCAGCAGTTTTGGGGGCGAACAGTAC.

With regard to this clone: The listed genes are named as in mouse. The CDR3 end is not reached by the read, which stops 1 residue before it; the germline J gene fills it in. This chain joins TRBV26 and TRBJ2-5; D might be TRBD1 (6 bases). The CDR3 extends over 14 amino acids. V lost 4 bases to trimming and J lost 1 base, with 9 bases between them. Germline assignment: CDR1 KGHPV and CDR2 FQNQEV (reference sequence). The CDR3 DNA, read in part, is TGTGCCAGCAGTCCCGGGACATACCAAGACACCCAGTAC. Translating it yields CASSPGTYQDTQY. The whole CDR3 region reads CASSPGTYQDTQYF.

This clone has only a few counts. All gene names here are mouse names. The read ends 1 residue shy of where the CDR3 ends; the end is completed using the germline J gene. This chain joins TRBV19 and TRBJ1-6, with no clear D. TRBJ1-6 falls under the ORF class, with uncertain function. Trimming left V 5 bases short and J 7 bases short, with 7 bases between. The CDR3 totals 12 residues. Germline lookup yields CDR1 FNHDT and CDR2 SITEND (reference sequence). CDR3 sequence: CASRNNNSPLYF. CDR3 bases read: TGTGCCAGCAGGAACAACAATTCGCCCCTCTAC.

This clone is labeled as medium-sized. The germline and genes are mouse ones. The read terminates 1 residue before the CDR3 end, so the remaining end is supplied by the germline J gene. The rearrangement links TRBV13-1 to TRBJ2-7; D is perhaps TRBD1 (6 bases). The germline gives CDR1 NSHNY, CDR2 SYGAGN. CDR3 length: 10 residues. Trimming took 5 bases from V and 7 from J, leaving 7 bases between them. CDR3 sequence reads: CASRGTEQYF. Partial CDR3 DNA: TGTGCCAGCAGGGGGACAGAACAGTAC.

Remarks on this clone: Gene names follow the mouse nomenclature. The CDR3 end is not reached by the read, which stops 1 residue before it; the germline J gene fills it in. The chain combines TRBV31 with TRBJ2-5, with a weak D call TRBD2 (6 bases). Trimming removed 2 bases at V and 2 bases at J, with 8 bases between. The CDR3 totals 13 residues. Germline CDR1 reads GKSSPN; CDR2 reads SITVG. CDR3 residues: CAWSTTGQDTQYF. Incomplete CDR3 DNA: TGTGCCTGGAGTACGACTGGCCAAGACACCCAGTAC.

As regards this clone: Genes and germline come from the mouse. The read comes to an end 1 residue before the CDR3 does, leaving the germline J gene to fill in the end. The rearrangement links TRBV26 to TRBJ1-6; D uncertain. TRBJ1-6 is filed as an ORF, its function uncertain. The CDR3 contains 14 residues. Germline CDR1 and CDR2: KGHPV and FQNQEV (reference sequence). Trimming left V 5 bases short and J 0 bases short, with 5 bases between. The covered CDR3 bases are TGTGCCAGCAGTGGATATTCCTATAATTCGCCCCTCTAC. This encodes CASSGYSYNSPLY. The whole CDR3 is CASSGYSYNSPLYF.

This clone was seen more than once but under ten times. Mouse gene names and germline throughout. CDR3 amino acids: CASSLLGVYAEQFF. The DNA read from the CDR3 is TGTGCCAGCAGTCTGTTGGGGGTCTATGCTGAGCAGTTC. This chain links TRBV26 with TRBJ2-1, with D possibly being TRBD2 (6 bases). The read stops 1 residue short of the end of the CDR3; the missing end is completed from the germline J gene. The CDR3 is made up of 14 amino acids. The germline gives CDR1 KGHPV, CDR2 FQNQEV (reference sequence). V was clipped by 1 base and J by 3 bases, with 7 bases between them.

This clone came up a few times. Gene names and germline refer to mouse. The read ends 1 residue early relative to the CDR3; the germline J gene fills the gap. The V call is TRBV23, the J call TRBJ2-7; the table names TRBD1, a call not compared with the DNA. The CDR3 length is 13 residues. Germline assignment: CDR1 KGHTA and CDR2 FQNQQP. The CDR3 bases that were read are TGCTCCAGCAGCCAAAACAGGGGGACTGAACAGTAC. Its protein is CSSSQNRGTEQY. The whole CDR3 is CSSSQNRGTEQYF.

Worth noting for this clone: The junction and the germline gene differ at one end; a read error may be behind it. Each gene name is a mouse one. Read coverage stops 1 residue before the CDR3 terminus; the germline J gene supplies the remainder. The chain combines TRBV20 with TRBJ2-4; 8 bases are shared with TRBD2. CDR1 and CDR2 (germline): GFQATS, STVNSAI. The CDR3 extends over 14 amino acids. CDR3 DNA, as far as it was read: TGTGGTGCTCGGGACTGGACTAGTCAAAACACCTTGTAC. Amino acids: CGARDWTSQNTLY. The entire CDR3 is CGARDWTSQNTLYF. Full variable domain (missing parts from reference TRBV20 and TRBJ2-4): GALVYQYPRRTICKSGTSMRMECQAVGFQATSVAWYRQSPQKTFELIALSTVNSAIKYEQNFTQEKFPISHPNLSFSSMTVLNAYLEDRGLYLCGARDWTSQNTLYFGAGTRLSVL.

Notes on this clone: The listed genes are named as in mouse. The read terminates 1 residue ahead of where the CDR3 ends, so the germline J gene completes it. The V gene is TRBV2, the J gene TRBJ2-2, with D uncertain. CDR1 and CDR2 (germline): LGHNA, YSYQKL. The CDR3 totals 14 residues. V gave up 4 bases and J gave up 4 bases, with 10 bases separating them. The part of the CDR3 DNA that was read is TGTGCCAGCAGCCCCAACAGAGGCACCGGGCAGCTCTAC. Translation gives CASSPNRGTGQLY. The CDR3 in its entirety is CASSPNRGTGQLYF.

In its sample, this clone was seen a few times. These gene names are mouse names. From the germline J gene comes the end of the CDR3, since the read stops 1 residue before it. This chain uses TRBV26 with TRBJ2-4; D is possibly TRBD1 (5 bases). Germline V gene data show CDR1 as KGHPV and CDR2 as FQNQEV (reference sequence). V dropped 5 bases and J dropped 6 bases, with 6 bases sitting between them. This CDR3 has 11 amino acids. Here the CDR3 reads CASSEGNTLYF. The DNA read from the CDR3 is TGTGCCAGCAGTGAGGGGAACACCTTGTAC.

This clone was found a few times. The genes and germline here are from mouse. The read terminates 1 residue ahead of where the CDR3 ends, so the germline J gene completes it. The V gene is TRBV3, the J gene TRBJ2-7, with D perhaps matching TRBD2 (6 bases). The CDR3 is 14 residues long. Germline V lookup: CDR1 SNHLY, CDR2 FYNGKV (reference sequence). The V gene lost 2 bases and the J gene lost 4 bases, with 12 bases spanning the gap. Incomplete CDR3 DNA: TGTGCCAGCAGCTTAAACTGGGCCCTTTATGAACAGTAC. This gives the protein CASSLNWALYEQY. The full-length CDR3 reads as CASSLNWALYEQYF.

Concerning this clone itself: Mouse gene names and germline throughout. The CDR3 extends 1 residue past the end of the read, so its final part is completed from the germline J gene. V gene TRBV26 combines with J gene TRBJ2-3; 8 bases agree with TRBD2. Germline CDR1 is KGHPV and CDR2 is FQNQEV (reference sequence). The trim removed 4 bases at V and 0 bases at J, leaving 3 bases unmatched. The CDR3 loop spans 15 amino acids. CDR3 protein: CASSPDWGSAETLYF. The sequenced CDR3 bases are TGTGCCAGCAGTCCCGACTGGGGTAGTGCAGAAACGCTGTAT.